This T cell receptor (beta chain) is drawn from a study of blood T cells in healthy people across ages. Germline CDR1 and CDR2: DFQATT and SNEGSKA (reference sequence). The junction had 9 bases not matched to a gene; V was cut back by 6 bases and J by 6 bases. This CDR3 spans 14 amino acids. It was with a sample-barcoded 5' primer and a J-beta primer mix that a second PCR of roughly 7 to 12 cycles was run. TCRdb re-derived calls from the 5' RACE reads in MiXCR, one entry per CDR3 protein. The data hold 800,000 or so distinct CDR3 sequences, with roughly 25% observed a single time. This clonotype was detected only a few times. A further study also used this sample, focusing on T cells of mothers and their children.

This chain connects TRBV20-1 to TRBJ2-5; 11 bases match TRBD2. The sequenced sample was blood. This TCR came from a boy aged 5 to 17 in good health. CDR3 bases: TGCAGTGCCCCGACTAGCGGGATGGGGAAGACCCAGTACTTC. Amino acid sequence: CSAPTSGMGKTQYF.